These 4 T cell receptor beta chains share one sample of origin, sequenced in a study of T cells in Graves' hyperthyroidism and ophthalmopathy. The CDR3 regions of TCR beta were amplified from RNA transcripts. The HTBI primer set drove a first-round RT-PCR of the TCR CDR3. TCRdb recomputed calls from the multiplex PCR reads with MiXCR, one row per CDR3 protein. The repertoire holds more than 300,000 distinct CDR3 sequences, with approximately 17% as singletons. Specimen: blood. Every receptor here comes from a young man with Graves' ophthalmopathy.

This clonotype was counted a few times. The CDR3: CASSPPLAYGTDTQYF. The CDR3 nucleotides are TGTGCCAGCAGCCCCCCCCTAGCTTACGGCACAGATACGCAGTATTTT. The chain links TRBV3-1 to TRBJ2-3; D may be TRBD2 (5 bases). The V and J ends lost 4 bases and 1 base respectively, with 15 bases between them. The CDR3 sequence is 16 residues long. The germline CDR1 and CDR2 sequences are LGHDT and YNNKEL (reference sequence).

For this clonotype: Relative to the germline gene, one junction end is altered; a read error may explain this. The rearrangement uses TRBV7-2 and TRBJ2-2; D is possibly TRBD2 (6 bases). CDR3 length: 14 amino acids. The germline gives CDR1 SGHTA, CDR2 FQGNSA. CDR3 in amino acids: CASSPGTNTGGLFF. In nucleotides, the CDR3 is TGTGCCAGCAGCCCTGGGACGAACACCGGGGGGCTGTTTTTT.

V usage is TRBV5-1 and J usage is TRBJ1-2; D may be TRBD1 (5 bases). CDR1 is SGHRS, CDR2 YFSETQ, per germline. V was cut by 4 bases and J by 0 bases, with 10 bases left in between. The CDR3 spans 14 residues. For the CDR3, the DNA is TGCGCCAGCAGCATGGAGACAGCTAACTATGGCTACACCTTC. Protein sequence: CASSMETANYGYTF.

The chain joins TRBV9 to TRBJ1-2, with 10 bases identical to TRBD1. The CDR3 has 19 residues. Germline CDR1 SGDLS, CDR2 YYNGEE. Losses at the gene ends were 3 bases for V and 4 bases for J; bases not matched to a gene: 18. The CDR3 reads CASSGGPGDSGQGPYGYTF. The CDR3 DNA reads TGTGCCAGCAGCGGGGGCCCTGGTGATTCGGGACAGGGGCCCTATGGCTACACCTTC. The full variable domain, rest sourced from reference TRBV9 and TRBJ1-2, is DSGVTQTPKHLITATGQRVTLRCSPRSGDLSVYWYQQSLDQGLQFLIQYYNGEERAKGNILERFSAQQFPDLHSELNLSSLELGDSALYFCASSGGPGDSGQGPYGYTFGSGTRLTVV.